This T cell receptor beta chain came from a study of blood T cell repertoires in COVID-19. In the study overall: From T cells, B-cell-depleted T cells, or PBMCs came the material, which was cDNA or gDNA.

Germline V lookup: CDR1 MNHNS, CDR2 SASEGT. Trimming left V 1 base short and J 7 bases short, with 16 bases between. The length of the CDR3 is 15 residues. Source study methods: Amplification of reference gene primers provided the estimated nucleated cell counts. Repertoires were generated with immunoSEQ multiplex PCR, while TCRdb's copy carries only in-frame clones and drops some. V, J and clone size reflect that table, while D and trimming were determined from the DNA. The data hold roughly 260,000 clones, with roughly 84% observed a single time. This clone was observed a single time. The sequenced material came from peripheral blood. The source of this sequence is a woman in her forties with active or convalescent COVID-19. The chain combines TRBV6-1 with TRBJ1-2; D gene uncertain. This CDR3 is CASSEEGAYLSGYTF. CDR3 nucleotides: TGTGCCAGCAGTGAAGAGGGAGCTTATCTCTCTGGCTACACCTTC.